The text below deals with one TCR beta chain. Per the authors' pipeline: Reference gene primers were amplified, and this amplification served to estimate nucleated cell counts. Method: immunoSEQ multiplex PCR; TCRdb's copy keeps in-frame clones and lacks some. V, J and clone size are those of that table, while D and trimming were read from the DNA. The data contain about 220,000 clones, more than 75% of them singletons. The data belong to a study of blood T cell repertoires in COVID-19. Study context: Samples came from the United States, Italy and Spain, spanning acute and convalescent COVID-19. PBMCs, B-cell-depleted T cells, or T cells provided the cDNA or gDNA that made up the material.

Germline V lookup: CDR1 LGHDT, CDR2 YNNKEL (reference sequence). V shed 1 base and J shed 5 bases, with 15 bases lying between them. CDR3 size: 16 residues. The sequence derives from a human donor in a cohort sampled during active COVID-19. V is TRBV3-1 (or the pseudogene TRBV3-2) and J is TRBJ1-5, with D unclear. Sequenced input: peripheral blood. CDR3 bases: TGTGCCAGCAGCCAAGGTCGACCGATCGGGTATCAGCCCCAGCATTTT. This gives the protein CASSQGRPIGYQPQHF.